The clone carrying this T cell receptor beta chain was picked up a small number of times. CDR1 is MNHEY, CDR2 SMNVEV, per germline (reference sequence). The CDR3 spans 12 residues. V was clipped by 8 bases and J by 2 bases; unmatched bases: 1. 60 Vbeta and 13 Jbeta primers were used in PCR. Using immunoSEQ multiplex PCR, the repertoire was profiled, and TCRdb retains in-frame clones only, with some absent. The data show about 120,000 clones, roughly a tenth seen once. This entry is derived from a study of cytomegalovirus exposure and HLA in healthy donors. The sequence came from a man aged 30 to 45 in good health and CMV-seronegative. The gene calls are TRBV27 and TRBJ2-7; 9 bases fit TRBD1. The material sequenced was PBMCs. CDR3 in amino acids: CASGDRAYEQYF. DNA of the CDR3: TGTGCCAGCGGGGACAGGGCCTACGAGCAGTACTTC.